This T cell receptor beta chain derives from a study of blood T cell repertoires in COVID-19. Overall study: Spain, Italy and the United States supplied samples that represented acute and convalescent COVID-19.

This CDR3 is 17 amino acids long. Germline V lookup: CDR1 SGHTS, CDR2 YDEGEE. The trim removed 0 bases at V and 5 bases at J, leaving 8 bases unmatched. Clinical history as reported by participants underpinned cohort assignment. Original processing notes: Estimation of nucleated cell counts relied on the amplification of reference gene primers. Measured with immunoSEQ multiplex PCR; TCRdb has only the in-frame clones, and not every one. For V, J and clone size, that table is used; D and trimming come from the DNA. The sample includes about 160,000 clones, approximately 81% of them seen just once. What was sequenced was PBMCs or T cells enriched from blood (not recorded which). This sequence was found in a woman between 40 and 55 years old with acute COVID-19. V and J are TRBV5-8 and TRBJ2-3, with 11 nucleotides matching TRBD2. The DNA for the CDR3 is TGTGCCAGCAGCTTGGCTATAACTAGCGGGGGAGGAGATACGCAGTATTTT. Its translation: CASSLAITSGGGDTQYF.